Presented here are 8 T cell receptor beta chains from one specimen sequenced in a study of CD8 T cell repertoires and HIV-1 epitope variants. This table comes from immunoSEQ multiplex PCR, and its TCRdb copy is limited to in-frame clones, with some not included. The sample has about 3,200 clones, roughly 69% seen once. No cognate antigen is known for these TCRs. Source material: cultured CD8+ T cells derived from PBMCs. Receptor source: a male donor with HIV.

As for this clone: An end of the junction differs from the germline gene, which may be a read error. CDR3 in amino acids: CASSHLGTGTGSSNEQYF. The CDR3 region has the DNA TGTGCCAGCAGCCACCTTGGGACCGGGACAGGGAGCTCCAACGAGCAGTACTTC. This rearrangement joins TRBV4-2 to TRBJ2-7; 9 bases agree with TRBD1. The CDR3 sequence is 18 residues long. The germline V gene has CDR1 LGHNA and CDR2 YNFKEQ.

This chain uses TRBV4-3 with TRBJ1-2; possibly TRBD1 for D (5 bases). Germline lookup yields CDR1 LGHNA and CDR2 YSLEER. CDR3 length: 15 amino acids. V lost 0 bases and J lost 4, with 12 bases in between. CDR3 nucleotides: TGCGCCAGCAGCCAAGATGGGACCGTCTCCTATGGCTACACCTTC. It yields the protein CASSQDGTVSYGYTF.

This clone has a single count. The chain is built from TRBV10-3 and TRBJ1-1, with D possibly matching TRBD1 (6 bases). The CDR3 loop spans 15 amino acids. Germline-derived CDR1 and CDR2 are ENHRY and SYGVKD. V was cut by 1 base and J by 3 bases, with 12 bases left in between. This CDR3 reads CAISEFGGVHTEAFF. The CDR3 DNA follows: TGTGCCATCAGTGAGTTCGGGGGCGTTCACACTGAAGCTTTCTTT.

V and J are TRBV19 and TRBJ1-5, with D perhaps TRBD1 (6 bases). The CDR3 sequence is 14 residues long. Trimming took 5 bases from V and 2 from J, leaving 10 bases between them. The germline V gene has CDR1 LNHDA and CDR2 SQIVND (reference sequence). CDR3 region: CASSSDSRNQPQHF. Written as DNA, the CDR3 is TGTGCCAGTAGTTCGGACAGCCGCAATCAGCCCCAGCATTTT.

V usage is TRBV9 and J usage is TRBJ1-1; D uncertain. Germline V gene lookup returns CDR1 SGDLS and CDR2 YYNGEE. V was trimmed by 3 bases and J by 0 bases, leaving 6 bases between them. CDR3 length: 13 residues. The CDR3 DNA reads as TGTGCCAGCAGCGGACTCATGAACACTGAAGCTTTCTTT. Protein product: CASSGLMNTEAFF.

This clone was picked up a small number of times. The chain links TRBV28 to TRBJ1-5, with no clear D. Germline V gene sequence: CDR1 MDHEN, CDR2 SYDVKM. The CDR3 length is 13 residues. V was cut by 8 bases and J by 2 bases, with 10 bases left in between. The CDR3 DNA sequence: TGTGCCAGCGCGTACGGACGCAATCAGCCCCAGCATTTT. Its translation is CASAYGRNQPQHF.

The chain links TRBV7-2 to TRBJ1-5; D is undetermined. With 2 bases removed from V and 8 bases from J, the gap between germline ends came to 19 bases. The CDR3 totals 16 residues. Germline values: CDR1 SGHTA, CDR2 FQGNSA. DNA of the CDR3: TGTGCCAGCAGCTTATGGGAGGGCTGGGAGGTGGAGCCCCAGCATTTT. This translates into CASSLWEGWEVEPQHF.

The table lists this clone with a count of one. The CDR3 DNA is TGTGCCAGCAGCTTAGGAGGGTCTGGCACAGATACGCAGTATTTT. Residues: CASSLGGSGTDTQYF. V and J are TRBV5-5 and TRBJ2-3; D might be TRBD2 (6 bases). V was shortened by 2 bases and J by 1 base, with 11 bases between the two germline ends. The germline V gene has CDR1 SGHKS and CDR2 YYEKEE (reference sequence). The CDR3 is made up of 15 amino acids. Based on the CDR3 plus reference TRBV5-5 and TRBJ2-3, the full variable domain is DAGVTQSPTHLIKTRGQQVTLRCSPISGHKSVSWYQQVLGQGPQFIFQYYEKEERGRGNFPDRFSARQFPNYSSELNVNALLLGDSALYLCASSLGGSGTDTQYFGPGTRLTVL.